The present T cell receptor (beta chain) was sequenced within a study of post-analysis software for immune sequencing data. Findings and limits, study-wide: Patients carried 4 or 5 TRBV segments more frequently than controls did, and TRBV5-6, TRBV5-1 and TRBV20-1 were among them.

TCR beta libraries were prepared from cDNA with unique molecular identifiers. TCRdb ran MiXCR on the PCR reads and lists one entry per CDR3 protein. Of 740,000 or so distinct CDR3 sequences in the sample, about 57% were seen once. CDR3 length: 12 amino acids. V was clipped by 6 bases and J by 8 bases, with 14 bases between them. Germline assignment: CDR1 DFQATT and CDR2 SNEGSKA (reference sequence). A word on this clonotype: Its specificity is unknown.

The clonotype originates from a girl under 18 with multiple sclerosis. Sequencing was done on a sample of blood. The rearrangement links TRBV20-1 to TRBJ2-4; the D gene is possibly TRBD1 (8 bases). The CDR3 DNA reads as TGCAGTGCCAGCACAGGGGGGGACATTCAGTACTTC. This encodes CSASTGGDIQYF.